Reported below is one TCR beta chain. Its antigen is not identified. Arm-PCR of CDR3 regions and iRepertoire HTBI primers were the basis on which TCR beta libraries were built. TCRdb reprocessed the multiplex PCR reads with MiXCR, giving one entry per CDR3 protein. Of around 460,000 distinct CDR3 sequences in the sample, around 15% were seen once. The entry originates in a study of regulatory T cells in long-lasting Graves disease. Study-wide results and limits: Whereas around 970 public clonotypes were shared by new patients, persistent patients shared more, at around 2,700.

The CDR3 totals 14 residues. Germline assignment: CDR1 LNHDA and CDR2 SQIVND (reference sequence). V gave up 7 bases and J gave up 6 bases; unmatched junction bases: 8. This sample's time point: newly diagnosed GD, antithyroid drugs for less than 3 months. PBMC-derived RNA was used for the TCR library. These data were also reused for a study on T cells in Graves' hyperthyroidism and ophthalmopathy. As that study records: The study used the HTBI primer set for a first-round RT-PCR of the TCR CDR3.

The chain recombines TRBV19 with TRBJ1-4; 7 bases are shared with TRBD1. The starting material was peripheral blood mononuclear cells (PBMCs), obtained at new diagnosis, from a patient treated with antithyroid drugs. This clonotype was sampled from a woman between 50 and 59 years old with Graves disease. CDR3 residues: CASNSGTAHEKLFF. In nucleotides, the CDR3 is TGTGCCAGTAACTCCGGGACAGCCCATGAAAAACTGTTTTTT.